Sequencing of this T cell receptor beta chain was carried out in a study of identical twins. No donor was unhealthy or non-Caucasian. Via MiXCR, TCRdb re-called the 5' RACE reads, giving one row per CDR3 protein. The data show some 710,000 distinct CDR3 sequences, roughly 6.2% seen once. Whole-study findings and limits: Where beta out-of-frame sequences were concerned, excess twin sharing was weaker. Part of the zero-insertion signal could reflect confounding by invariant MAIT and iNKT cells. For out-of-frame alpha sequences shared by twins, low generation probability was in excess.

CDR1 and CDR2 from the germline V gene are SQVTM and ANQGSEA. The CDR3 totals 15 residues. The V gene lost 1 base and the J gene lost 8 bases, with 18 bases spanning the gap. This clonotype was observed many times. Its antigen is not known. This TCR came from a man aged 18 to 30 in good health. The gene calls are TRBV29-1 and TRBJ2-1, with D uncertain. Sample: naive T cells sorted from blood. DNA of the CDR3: TGCAGCGTTGAAGGCCCCGCAGGAGTGGTAGATGAGCAGTTCTTC. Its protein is CSVEGPAGVVDEQFF.